The source of this T cell receptor (beta chain) is a study of response to subunit inactivated influenza vaccine. Overall study findings and caveats: That few new T cells are recruited by each seasonal influenza vaccination was the authors' suggestion.

V was shortened by 1 base and J by 1 base, with 15 bases between the two germline ends. This CDR3 is built from 16 residues. Germline values: CDR1 DFQATT, CDR2 SNEGSKA (reference sequence). One entry per CDR3 protein results from TCRdb running MiXCR on the RT-PCR reads. The sample yields 500,000 or so distinct CDR3 sequences, approximately 15% seen once. This clonotype was seen only a few times. Its antigen is unknown. The sample consisted of CD4+ T cells sorted from PBMCs, taken less than 30 months after vaccination. V is TRBV20-1 and J is TRBJ2-3; tentatively, D is TRBD2 (5 bases). The receptor was isolated from a man aged 50-75 years who received an inactivated influenza vaccine. In DNA, the CDR3 is TGCAGTGCTAGAGGCAGTCGTAGCGTCCGCACAGATACGCAGTATTTT. It yields the protein CSARGSRSVRTDTQYF.